The 17 T cell receptor beta chains below all came from one sample that was sequenced in a study of cytomegalovirus exposure and HLA in healthy donors. Primers for the PCR totalled 60 Vbeta and 13 Jbeta. Some clones are missing from TCRdb's copy, which holds only in-frame ones; the method was immunoSEQ multiplex PCR. The sample yields about 140,000 clones, around 10% seen once. Sequenced: PBMCs. These receptors came from a male donor in good health and CMV-seronegative.

This clone was counted only a few times. V gene TRBV28 combines with J gene TRBJ1-2; D is unresolved. Germline values: CDR1 MDHEN, CDR2 SYDVKM. Trimming stripped 2 bases from V and 8 bases from J, with 21 bases between. The CDR3 totals 16 residues. The CDR3 coding sequence is TGTGCCAGCAGTTTAACGGGAAGGGAAGGTGAGCTCGGCTACACCTTC. Protein sequence: CASSLTGREGELGYTF.

This clone was observed a handful of times. The chain recombines TRBV13 with TRBJ2-4; 10 bases are a match to TRBD1. The V segment lost 2 bases and the J segment 2 bases; nucleotides outside the gene matches: 9. This CDR3 has 18 amino acids. CDR1 and CDR2 (germline): PRHDT, FYEKMQ (reference sequence). CDR3 nucleotide sequence: TGTGCCAGCAGCTTATCCCGAGGGACAGGGGCAACCAAAAACATTCAGTACTTC. It is translated as CASSLSRGTGATKNIQYF.

This clone showed up just a few times. This sequence joins TRBV9 and TRBJ2-1, with 7 bases fitting TRBD2. Germline V gene sequence: CDR1 SGDLS, CDR2 YYNGEE. V lost 0 bases, J lost 7 bases, and 10 bases stayed unmatched. This CDR3 comprises 16 residues. For the CDR3, the DNA is TGTGCCAGCAGCGTAGTTTCGGGAGGAAGTATGAATGAGCAGTTCTTC. It specifies CASSVVSGGSMNEQFF. The full variable domain, its missing parts supplied by reference TRBV9 and TRBJ2-1, is DSGVTQTPKHLITATGQRVTLRCSPRSGDLSVYWYQQSLDQGLQFLIQYYNGEERAKGNILERFSAQQFPDLHSELNLSSLELGDSALYFCASSVVSGGSMNEQFFGPGTRLTVL.

The chain has TRBV6-9 and TRBJ1-6; 7 nucleotides line up with TRBD1. Germline values: CDR1 MNHGY, CDR2 SVAAGI. After removal of 6 bases from V and 10 bases from J, the junction contained 9 bases not matched to a gene. The CDR3 sequence is 14 residues long. The CDR3 protein is CASRWGTEESPLHF. The CDR3 nucleotides read TGTGCCAGCAGATGGGGGACAGAAGAATCACCCCTCCACTTT.

This clone occurred once. V is TRBV7-3 and J is TRBJ2-2, with D tentatively TRBD2 (6 bases). The length of the CDR3 is 18 residues. From germline, CDR1 is SGHTA and CDR2 FQGTGA. Trimming removed 0 bases from V and 1 base from J, with 15 bases in between. The CDR3 here is CASSLTGSLLRNTGELFF. The DNA for the CDR3 is TGTGCCAGCAGCTTAACCGGGAGTCTCTTAAGGAACACCGGGGAGCTGTTTTTT.

This clone occurred a few times. CDR3 loop: CASSPGQGSPLHF. The CDR3 DNA reads as TGTGCCAGTAGTCCGGGACAGGGTTCACCCCTCCACTTT. The chain carries TRBV19 and TRBJ1-6, with TRBD1 matching over 9 bases. Germline CDR1 reads LNHDA; CDR2 reads SQIVND (reference sequence). The trim removed 5 bases at V and 9 bases at J, leaving 2 bases unmatched. The CDR3 consists of 13 residues.

This clone was seen a few times. V gene TRBV6-5 combines with J gene TRBJ2-1; TRBD2 matches 13 bases. The length of the CDR3 is 16 residues. Germline loops: CDR1 MNHEY, CDR2 SVGAGI. J gave up 7 bases and V 0 bases, and 3 bases lay outside the gene matches. In DNA form, the CDR3 reads TGTGCCAGCAGTTACTCAACTAGCGGGGGGGGGAATGAGCAGTTCTTC. Protein product: CASSYSTSGGGNEQFF.

This clone showed up just a few times. The chain carries TRBV4-2 and TRBJ1-2; perhaps TRBD1 as D (6 bases). Trimming left V 4 bases short and J 7 bases short, with 13 bases between. This CDR3 comprises 13 residues. From germline, CDR1 is LGHNA and CDR2 YNFKEQ. As DNA, the CDR3 is TGTGCCAGCAGCCGTGAACAGGGAGCTGGCTACACCTTC. This codes for CASSREQGAGYTF.

A few counts support this clone. The rearrangement joins TRBV7-2 to TRBJ1-6; D might be TRBD1 (6 bases). V dropped 5 bases and J dropped 4 bases, with 15 bases sitting between them. The germline V gene has CDR1 SGHTA and CDR2 FQGNSA. CDR3 length equals 16 residues. The CDR3 here is CASSPRTADYNSPLHF. CDR3 coding DNA: TGTGCCAGCAGCCCCCGGACAGCGGATTATAATTCACCCCTCCACTTT.

There are a few counts of this clone. This chain uses TRBV6-6 with TRBJ2-1; 13 positions match TRBD2. With V trimmed by 6 bases and J by 9 bases, 11 bases remained unmatched. CDR1 is MNHNY and CDR2 is SVGAGI in the germline V gene (reference sequence). CDR3 length: 16 amino acids. CDR3 nucleotide sequence: TGTGCCAGCAGGCCCACACTAGCGGGAGGGGGAAGTGAGCAGTTCTTC. Translating it yields CASRPTLAGGGSEQFF.

This clone was seen more than once but under ten times. The chain combines TRBV5-6 with TRBJ1-2, with a tentative D call TRBD1 (6 bases). V dropped 4 bases and J dropped 7 bases, with 14 bases sitting between them. The germline gives CDR1 SGHDT, CDR2 YYEEEE. CDR3 length: 13 amino acids. The CDR3 region has the DNA TGTGCCAGCAGCCCGGCGGGGGGGGCTGGCTACACCTTC. Protein: CASSPAGGAGYTF.

This clone was seen only a few times. The CDR3 sequence: CASSIMGRQETQYF. CDR3 sequence (DNA): TGTGCCAGCAGCATAATGGGCAGACAAGAGACCCAGTACTTC. The rearrangement links TRBV7-9 to TRBJ2-5; D is unclear. From germline, CDR1 is SEHNR and CDR2 FQNEAQ (reference sequence). V lost 5 bases to trimming and J lost 2 bases, with 12 bases between them. The CDR3 spans 14 residues. Drawing the rest from reference TRBV7-9 and TRBJ2-5, the complete variable domain is DTGVSQNPRHKITKRGQNVTFRCDPISEHNRLYWYRQTLGQGPEFLTYFQNEAQLEKSRLLSDRFSAERPKGSFSTLEIQRTEQGDSAMYLCASSIMGRQETQYFGPGTRLLVL.

The J gene is TRBJ2-7, the V gene TRBV28; D gene uncertain. The ends were cut back, 4 bases at V and 6 bases at J, with 16 bases in the middle. Per germline, CDR1 MDHEN and CDR2 SYDVKM. The length of the CDR3 is 14 residues. The CDR3 coding sequence is TGTGCCAGCAGTTCGCAACGCCCCGCGCCCGAGCAGTACTTC. The encoded protein is CASSSQRPAPEQYF.

J is TRBJ2-7 and V is TRBV28; D ambiguous. The CDR3 is made up of 12 amino acids. V lost 6 bases and J 4 bases, leaving 10 bases between the germline ends. Germline V lookup: CDR1 MDHEN, CDR2 SYDVKM. The CDR3 sequence: CASSPSTYEQYF. The CDR3 DNA sequence: TGTGCCAGCAGCCCCAGTACGTACGAGCAGTACTTC.

The chain uses TRBV29-1 and TRBJ1-2; 9 nucleotides align to TRBD1. The CDR3 extends over 10 amino acids. From germline, CDR1 is SQVTM and CDR2 ANQGSEA. Trimming cost V 7 bases and J 6 bases; bases outside gene matches: 0. CDR3 protein: CSGDRDGYTF. CDR3 DNA: TGCAGCGGGGACAGGGATGGCTACACCTTC.

The gene calls are TRBV7-3 and TRBJ2-3; no clear D. The CDR3 length is 13 residues. With 6 bases removed from V and 2 bases from J, the gap between germline ends came to 9 bases. Germline V gene lookup returns CDR1 SGHTA and CDR2 FQGTGA. The CDR3 is CASRADFTDTQYF. CDR3 nucleotide sequence: TGTGCCAGCAGAGCAGACTTCACAGATACGCAGTATTTT.

V and J are TRBV4-3 and TRBJ1-2, with D maybe TRBD1 (5 bases). V shed 0 bases and J shed 8 bases, with 13 bases lying between them. CDR1 and CDR2 (germline): LGHNA, YSLEER. The CDR3 is 14 residues long. In nucleotides, the CDR3 is TGCGCCAGCAGCCAAGAGCGCAGGGTGGGCGGCTACACCTTC. As protein: CASSQERRVGGYTF.